Listed below are T cell receptor beta chains from one sample, sequenced in a study of OX40 agonist ivuxolimab in advanced cancers. The assay was immunoSEQ multiplex PCR, and TCRdb's table has in-frame clones only and misses some. The table has 30,000 or so clones, 90% seen once. The sequencing here drew on CD4+ or CD8+ T cells sorted from blood, taken in a trial of the OX40 agonist ivuxolimab. The receptors here all came from an adult with an advanced solid tumor such as melanoma, head and neck, liver or kidney cancer. Both conserved end residues are trimmed from each CDR3. D genes are given only for firm matches.

V gene: TRBV15
J gene: TRBJ2-7
D gene: NA
CDR3 protein: ATSRARGWEQY

V gene: TRBV11-2
J gene: TRBJ2-1
D gene: TRBD2
CDR3 protein: ASSFGLASTYNEQF

V gene: TRBV27
J gene: TRBJ1-2
D gene: NA
CDR3 protein: ASSSSRVYGYT

V gene: TRBV7-7
J gene: TRBJ2-1
D gene: NA
CDR3 protein: ASSSMPGSSYNEQF

V gene: TRBV6-1
J gene: TRBJ2-5
D gene: NA
CDR3 protein: ASSDWATQETQY

V gene: TRBV27
J gene: TRBJ1-2
D gene: NA
CDR3 protein: ASTGGYGYT

V gene: TRBV5-4
J gene: TRBJ2-7
D gene: TRBD2
CDR3 protein: ASSLVPASGRVDEQY

V gene: TRBV19
J gene: TRBJ2-7
D gene: TRBD2
CDR3 protein: ASSIDAGTTTYEQY

V gene: TRBV29-1
J gene: TRBJ1-4
D gene: NA
CDR3 protein: SVESPGLSEKLF

V gene: TRBV27
J gene: TRBJ2-1
D gene: NA
CDR3 protein: ASRTLGGSYNEQF

V gene: TRBV7-9
J gene: TRBJ2-5
D gene: NA
CDR3 protein: ASSLAAGKETQY

V gene: TRBV27
J gene: TRBJ1-5
D gene: NA
CDR3 protein: ASSFVLGNNQPQH

V gene: TRBV7-9
J gene: TRBJ2-1
D gene: NA
CDR3 protein: ASSLAGGRYNEQF

V gene: TRBV7-6
J gene: TRBJ1-1
D gene: NA
CDR3 protein: ASSLAGMNTEAF

V gene: TRBV5-6
J gene: TRBJ1-5
D gene: NA
CDR3 protein: ASSPGRGEPQH

V gene: TRBV7-8
J gene: TRBJ2-7
D gene: NA
CDR3 protein: ASSLTGPYEQY

V gene: TRBV19
J gene: TRBJ1-5
D gene: NA
CDR3 protein: ASSRYDEWVLLAFSNQPQH

V gene: TRBV5-6
J gene: TRBJ2-1
D gene: TRBD2
CDR3 protein: ASSFLAGTYNEQF

V gene: TRBV30
J gene: TRBJ1-1
D gene: TRBD1
CDR3 protein: AWISDRGLTEAF

V gene: TRBV27
J gene: TRBJ2-1
D gene: NA
CDR3 protein: ASSFATDNEQF

V gene: TRBV7-8
J gene: TRBJ2-7
D gene: NA
CDR3 protein: ASSLAPGDAYEQY

V gene: TRBV4-1
J gene: TRBJ2-7
D gene: TRBD1
CDR3 protein: ASSQGQGAGYEQY

V gene: TRBV7-8
J gene: TRBJ1-5
D gene: NA
CDR3 protein: ASSWAGGSNQPQH

V gene: TRBV7-9
J gene: TRBJ2-7
D gene: TRBD2
CDR3 protein: ASSHRTSGRDEQY

V gene: TRBV27
J gene: TRBJ2-1
D gene: TRBD2
CDR3 protein: ASSLLAGGLYEQF

V gene: TRBV29-1
J gene: TRBJ2-7
D gene: TRBD1
CDR3 protein: SGGQGSYEQY

V gene: TRBV27
J gene: TRBJ1-1
D gene: NA
CDR3 protein: ASSLVRNTEAF

V gene: TRBV11-3
J gene: TRBJ2-7
D gene: TRBD2
CDR3 protein: ASSPGTSGSYEQY

V gene: TRBV2
J gene: TRBJ2-2
D gene: TRBD1
CDR3 protein: ASREPDREYPGELF

V gene: TRBV27
J gene: TRBJ1-5
D gene: NA
CDR3 protein: ASSLPGVNQPQH